This T cell receptor beta chain emerged from a study of T cells in Graves' hyperthyroidism and ophthalmopathy. Exclusion of patients followed from uncontrolled infection, other autoimmune disease, pregnancy or lactation. TCR beta CDR3 sequences were amplified from RNA transcripts. A set of HTBI primers served as the primers for a first-round RT-PCR of the TCR CDR3. MiXCR was run by TCRdb on the multiplex PCR reads, yielding one entry per CDR3 protein. Altogether 300,000 to 400,000 distinct CDR3 sequences are present, about 14% being singletons, with the ten largest covering roughly 21%. This clonotype has a handful of counts. The sequenced sample was blood. The sequence came from a woman in her twenties or thirties with Graves' ophthalmopathy.

DNA of the CDR3: TGTGCCAGCAGTATCCGAGGGGATCGTCAGCCCCAGCATTTT. Protein product: CASSIRGDRQPQHF. V and J are TRBV27 and TRBJ1-5; D might be TRBD1 (5 bases). The CDR3 totals 14 residues. Trimming left V 5 bases short and J 6 bases short, with 14 bases between. CDR1 MNHEY and CDR2 SMNVEV come from the germline V gene (reference sequence).